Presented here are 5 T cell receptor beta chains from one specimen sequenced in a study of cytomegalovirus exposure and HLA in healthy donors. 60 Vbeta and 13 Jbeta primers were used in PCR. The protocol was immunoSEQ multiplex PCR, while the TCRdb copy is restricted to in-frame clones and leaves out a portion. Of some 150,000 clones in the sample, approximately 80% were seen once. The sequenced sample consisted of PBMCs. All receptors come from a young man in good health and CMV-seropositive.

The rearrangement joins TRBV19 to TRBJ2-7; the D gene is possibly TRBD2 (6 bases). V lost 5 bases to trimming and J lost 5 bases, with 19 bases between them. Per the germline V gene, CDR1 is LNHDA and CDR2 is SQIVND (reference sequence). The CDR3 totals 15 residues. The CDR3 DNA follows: TGTGCCAGTAGTCCGCGTAATTTCCGGGAGAACGAGCAGTACTTC. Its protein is CASSPRNFRENEQYF.

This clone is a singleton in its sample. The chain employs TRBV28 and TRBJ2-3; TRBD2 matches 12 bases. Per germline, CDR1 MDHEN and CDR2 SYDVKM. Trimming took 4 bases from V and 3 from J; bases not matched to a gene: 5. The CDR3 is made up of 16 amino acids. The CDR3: CASSSAGTSGTDTQYF. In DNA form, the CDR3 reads TGTGCCAGCAGTTCCGCCGGGACTAGCGGGACAGATACGCAGTATTTT.

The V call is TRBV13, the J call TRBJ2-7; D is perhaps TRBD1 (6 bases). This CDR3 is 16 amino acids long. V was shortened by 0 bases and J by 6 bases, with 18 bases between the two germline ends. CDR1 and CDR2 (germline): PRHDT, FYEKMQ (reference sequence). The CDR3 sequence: CASSLGIQGRGSEQYF. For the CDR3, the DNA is TGTGCCAGCAGCTTAGGAATACAGGGTCGGGGTTCCGAGCAGTACTTC. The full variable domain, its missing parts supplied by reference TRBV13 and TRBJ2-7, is AAGVIQSPRHLIKEKRETATLKCYPIPRHDTVYWYQQGPGQDPQFLISFYEKMQSDKGSIPDRFSAQQFSDYHSELNMSSLELGDSALYFCASSLGIQGRGSEQYFGPGTRLTVT.

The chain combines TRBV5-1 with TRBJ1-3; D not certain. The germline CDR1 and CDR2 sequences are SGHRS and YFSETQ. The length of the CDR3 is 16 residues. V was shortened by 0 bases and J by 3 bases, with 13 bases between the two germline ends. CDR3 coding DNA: TGCGCCAGCAGCTTGGGATCGATTAACGGTGGAAACACCATATATTTT. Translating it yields CASSLGSINGGNTIYF.

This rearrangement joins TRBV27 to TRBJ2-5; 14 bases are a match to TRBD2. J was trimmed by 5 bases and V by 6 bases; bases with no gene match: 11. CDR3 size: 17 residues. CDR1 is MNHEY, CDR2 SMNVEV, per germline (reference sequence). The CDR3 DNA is TGTGCCAGCAGCCCCGGGACTAGCGGGAGCCGATCGGAGACCCAGTACTTC. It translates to CASSPGTSGSRSETQYF.